This entry lists 29 T cell receptor beta chains sequenced from one sample in a study of CD8 T cells in ankylosing spondylitis. TCRdb reprocessed the 5' RACE reads via MiXCR and lists one record per CDR3 protein. The sample holds some 130,000 distinct CDR3 sequences, about an eighth seen once. Sequencing used blood, either unsorted or a sorted T cell fraction (not recorded which). The receptors derive from a female donor with ankylosing spondylitis or in good health (not recorded which).

This clonotype was counted at least ten times. V and J are TRBV20-1 and TRBJ2-7; a weak D match, TRBD1 (6 bases). Germline values: CDR1 DFQATT, CDR2 SNEGSKA (reference sequence). V shed 2 bases and J shed 2 bases, with 13 bases lying between them. CDR3 length: 14 residues. The DNA of the CDR3 is TGCAGTGCTAGACCCTGGGACACAACCTACGAGCAGTACTTC. It encodes CSARPWDTTYEQYF.

This clonotype was counted a few times. The V gene is TRBV7-2, the J gene TRBJ2-5, with D possibly being TRBD2 (6 bases). Trimming stripped 2 bases from V and 3 bases from J, with 13 bases between. The CDR3 has 15 amino acids. Germline loops: CDR1 SGHTA, CDR2 FQGNSA. The CDR3 is CASSLYSWGEETQYF. In DNA form, the CDR3 reads TGTGCCAGCAGCTTATACTCGTGGGGGGAAGAGACCCAGTACTTC.

The chain combines TRBV5-1 with TRBJ2-1; 11 bases agree with TRBD1. The CDR3 length is 15 residues. With V trimmed by 0 bases and J by 7 bases, 3 bases remained unmatched. CDR1 and CDR2 from the germline V gene are SGHRS and YFSETQ. CDR3: CASSLVGTGGNEQFF. For the CDR3, the DNA is TGCGCCAGCAGCTTGGTTGGGACAGGGGGAAATGAGCAGTTCTTC.

This clonotype was seen at least ten times. The chain uses TRBV3-1 and TRBJ2-4; TRBD1 matches at 7 bases. CDR1 is LGHDT, CDR2 YNNKEL, per germline (reference sequence). Germline trimming cut 4 bases from V and 0 bases from J; bases unmatched to any gene: 3. The CDR3 spans 15 residues. This CDR3 is CASSPGGSAKNIQYF. For the CDR3, the DNA is TGTGCCAGCAGCCCAGGGGGATCAGCCAAAAACATTCAGTACTTC.

This clonotype was seen at least ten times. The V gene is TRBV9, the J gene TRBJ2-1; D remains ambiguous. The V end lost 0 bases, the J end lost 9 bases, and 10 bases lay between the germline ends. This CDR3 has 13 amino acids. CDR1 is SGDLS and CDR2 is YYNGEE in the germline V gene. The CDR3 DNA follows: TGTGCCAGCAGCGTAGCGGGCAATAGTGAGCAGTTCTTC. Its protein is CASSVAGNSEQFF.

This clonotype was seen ten or more times. This chain connects TRBV20-1 to TRBJ1-2; 7 bases are a match to TRBD1. The CDR3 contains 16 residues. Germline V gene sequence: CDR1 DFQATT, CDR2 SNEGSKA (reference sequence). V trimming: 5 bases; J trimming: 4 bases; junction bases outside the gene matches: 16. CDR3 DNA: TGCAGTGCTCTACGGGACAGTTCTTTCACAGGCTATGGCTACACCTTC. Its protein product is CSALRDSSFTGYGYTF.

The chain has TRBV10-3 and TRBJ2-1, with D possibly matching TRBD2 (6 bases). Germline assignment: CDR1 ENHRY and CDR2 SYGVKD. The CDR3 contains 15 residues. V shed 6 bases and J shed 2 bases, with 14 bases lying between them. CDR3 bases: TGTGCCATCAGCCTGACTAGTACGACCTACAATGAGCAGTTCTTC. Protein sequence: CAISLTSTTYNEQFF.

Many counts were recorded for this clonotype. The V and J genes are TRBV5-1 and TRBJ2-3; 10 nucleotides align to TRBD2. With 6 bases clipped from V and 2 bases from J, the junction kept 6 bases outside the gene matches. CDR1 is SGHRS, CDR2 YFSETQ, per germline. The CDR3 is made up of 15 amino acids. This CDR3 is CASKLGTSDTDTQYF. The CDR3 region has the DNA TGCGCCAGCAAGCTCGGGACTAGCGACACAGATACGCAGTATTTT.

The V call is TRBV5-4, the J call TRBJ2-2; the D gene is possibly TRBD1 (6 bases). This CDR3 is 15 amino acids long. The germline V and J ends were trimmed by 6 bases and 2 bases, with 14 bases remaining between them. Germline loops: CDR1 SGHNT, CDR2 YYREEE (reference sequence). As DNA, the CDR3 is TGTGCCAGCACCCAGGGGACGGCCAACACCGGGGAGCTGTTTTTT. Protein product: CASTQGTANTGELFF.

This clonotype was recorded at least ten times. The genes are TRBV7-2 and TRBJ2-7; TRBD1 matches at 8 bases. Germline assignment: CDR1 SGHTA and CDR2 FQGNSA. This CDR3 region has 16 residues. The V gene end was trimmed by 6 bases and the J gene end by 0 bases; junction bases not matched to a gene: 10. The CDR3: CASSRTGQGGSYEQYF. CDR3 nucleotides: TGTGCCAGCAGTCGAACCGGACAGGGAGGCTCCTACGAGCAGTACTTC.

A few counts support this clonotype. This chain uses TRBV7-2 with TRBJ1-1, with 7 bases that match TRBD1. Germline-derived CDR1 and CDR2 are SGHTA and FQGNSA. CDR3 size: 15 residues. With V trimmed by 6 bases and J by 2 bases, 9 bases remained unmatched. CDR3 amino acids: CASREQGERNTEAFF. The CDR3 DNA is TGTGCCAGCAGGGAGCAGGGGGAACGAAACACTGAAGCTTTCTTT.

This clonotype has at least ten counts. The chain combines TRBV24-1 with TRBJ1-1; 8 positions match TRBD1. This CDR3 contains 15 residues. V gave up 3 bases and J gave up 5 bases; unmatched junction bases: 7. The germline V gene encodes CDR1 KGHDR and CDR2 SFDVKD. The CDR3 loop is CATSDGTGAKTEAFF. DNA of the CDR3: TGTGCCACCAGTGATGGGACAGGCGCCAAGACTGAAGCTTTCTTT.

The chain is built from TRBV9 and TRBJ2-1; 10 bases fit TRBD2. J lost 5 bases, V lost 5 bases, and 7 bases had no gene match. Germline V gene sequence: CDR1 SGDLS, CDR2 YYNGEE. The CDR3 has 15 amino acids. CDR3 bases: TGTGCCAGCAGGGCTAGCGGGAGTCACGACAATGAGCAGTTCTTC. Its protein is CASRASGSHDNEQFF. Variable domain in full (rest from reference TRBV9 and TRBJ2-1): DSGVTQTPKHLITATGQRVTLRCSPRSGDLSVYWYQQSLDQGLQFLIQYYNGEERAKGNILERFSAQQFPDLHSELNLSSLELGDSALYFCASRASGSHDNEQFFGPGTRLTVL.

This clonotype was seen at least ten times. The chain couples TRBV20-1 to TRBJ2-1; no firm D call. The CDR3 is made up of 12 amino acids. The germline V gene has CDR1 DFQATT and CDR2 SNEGSKA (reference sequence). Deletions cut 7 bases from V and 6 bases from J, with 13 bases between. The CDR3 DNA follows: TGCAGTGTTCCCGGGCCGGCCAATGAGCAGTTCTTC. This encodes CSVPGPANEQFF.

This rearrangement joins TRBV14 to TRBJ2-5; tentative D call: TRBD2 (5 bases). V lost 0 bases and J lost 5, with 13 bases in between. Germline V gene sequence: CDR1 SGHDN, CDR2 FVKESK. The CDR3 runs to 15 residues. CDR3 amino acids: CASSQDISSYETQYF. The CDR3 DNA reads TGTGCCAGCAGCCAAGATATATCTAGCTATGAGACCCAGTACTTC.

This clonotype was counted only a few times. The chain employs TRBV7-9 and TRBJ1-5, with 9 positions matching TRBD1. Germline trimming cut 1 base from V and 9 bases from J; bases unmatched to any gene: 4. The CDR3 has 14 residues. CDR1 and CDR2 from the germline V gene are SEHNR and FQNEAQ (reference sequence). This CDR3 is CASSLDSDRGPQHF. The CDR3 coding sequence is TGTGCCAGCAGCTTAGATTCGGACAGGGGGCCCCAGCATTTT. The full variable domain, in which reference TRBV7-9 and TRBJ1-5 provide the parts outside the CDR3, is DTGVSQNPRHKITKRGQNVTFRCDPISEHNRLYWYRQTLGQGPEFLTYFQNEAQLEKSRLLSDRFSAERPKGSFSTLEIQRTEQGDSAMYLCASSLDSDRGPQHFGDGTRLSIL.

This clonotype was detected many times. The V and J genes are TRBV5-6 and TRBJ2-5; TRBD2 matches 11 bases. The V gene end was trimmed by 7 bases and the J gene end by 4 bases; junction bases not matched to a gene: 9. The CDR3 length is 15 residues. The germline V gene has CDR1 SGHDT and CDR2 YYEEEE. The CDR3 region has the DNA TGTGCCAGCGCCCACCTAGCGGGGGGTTTAGAGACCCAGTACTTC. Its translation: CASAHLAGGLETQYF.

J is TRBJ2-1 and V is TRBV19, with D hard to call. The germline V and J ends were trimmed by 3 bases and 0 bases, with 9 bases remaining between them. The CDR3 is 15 amino acids. Per the germline V gene, CDR1 is LNHDA and CDR2 is SQIVND (reference sequence). CDR3 residues: CASSIRPSSYNEQFF. In nucleotides, the CDR3 is TGTGCCAGTAGTATTAGACCTAGCTCCTACAATGAGCAGTTCTTC. Combining the CDR3 with reference TRBV19 and TRBJ2-1 gives the whole variable domain DGGITQSPKYLFRKEGQNVTLSCEQNLNHDAMYWYRQDPGQGLRLIYYSQIVNDFQKGDIAEGYSVSREKKESFPLTVTSAQKNPTAFYLCASSIRPSSYNEQFFGPGTRLTVL.

This clonotype has more than one count but fewer than ten. The J gene is TRBJ2-2, the V gene TRBV7-8, with a tentative D call TRBD2 (6 bases). V was shortened by 5 bases and J by 7 bases, with 23 bases between the two germline ends. The CDR3 covers 17 residues. Per germline, CDR1 SGHVS and CDR2 FQNEAQ. The CDR3 region is CASSPPTSTGENGELFF. CDR3 in DNA: TGTGCCAGCAGCCCGCCGACTTCTACGGGGGAAAACGGGGAGCTGTTTTTT.

This clonotype occurred many times. This chain uses TRBV20-1 with TRBJ2-5, with 10 bases that match TRBD2. Germline loops: CDR1 DFQATT, CDR2 SNEGSKA (reference sequence). V lost 3 bases to trimming and J lost 4 bases; unmatched junction nucleotides: 2. The length of the CDR3 is 13 residues. The chain's CDR3 is CSARASGGETQYF. The CDR3 coding sequence is TGCAGTGCTAGGGCTAGCGGGGGAGAGACCCAGTACTTC.

This rearrangement joins TRBV28 to TRBJ2-3; TRBD2 matches 12 bases. V lost 3 bases to trimming and J lost 6 bases; unmatched junction nucleotides: 4. CDR3 length equals 15 residues. Germline values: CDR1 MDHEN, CDR2 SYDVKM. The CDR3 sequence is CASSFASGGADTQYF. The CDR3 coding sequence is TGTGCCAGCAGTTTCGCTAGCGGGGGGGCCGATACGCAGTATTTT.

This clonotype was seen at least ten times. The chain links TRBV5-1 to TRBJ1-1; no reliable D call. The V end was cut by 4 bases, the J end by 0 bases, with 10 bases between. Per the germline V gene, CDR1 is SGHRS and CDR2 is YFSETQ. This CDR3 comprises 14 residues. The CDR3 reads CASSPTVMNTEAFF. CDR3 nucleotides: TGCGCCAGCAGCCCGACGGTTATGAACACTGAAGCTTTCTTT.

In this sample, this clonotype turned up a few times. The genes are TRBV28 and TRBJ1-6, with 10 nucleotides matching TRBD1. The V gene end was trimmed by 6 bases and the J gene end by 9 bases; junction bases not matched to a gene: 5. CDR3 length: 14 amino acids. CDR1 and CDR2 from the germline V gene are MDHEN and SYDVKM. Here the CDR3 reads CASRRDRGTSPLHF. The CDR3 DNA reads TGTGCCAGCAGACGGGACAGGGGTACTTCACCCCTCCACTTT.

This chain uses TRBV25-1 with TRBJ2-2, with 8 nucleotides matching TRBD1. Trimming cost V 4 bases and J 2 bases; bases outside gene matches: 9. Germline values: CDR1 MGHDK, CDR2 SYGVNS. The CDR3 contains 17 residues. CDR3 sequence: CASSALVGQGNTGELFF. CDR3 coding DNA: TGTGCCAGCAGTGCCCTTGTTGGACAGGGTAACACCGGGGAGCTGTTTTTT.

Ten or more counts support this clonotype. The chain joins TRBV27 to TRBJ1-4, with D unclear. The germline V and J ends were trimmed by 0 bases and 7 bases, with 6 bases remaining between them. CDR3 length: 13 amino acids. Looked up from germline, CDR1 is MNHEY and CDR2 is SMNVEV (reference sequence). The CDR3 DNA reads as TGTGCCAGCAGTTTATCGCATGGTGAAAAACTGTTTTTT. Translating it yields CASSLSHGEKLFF.

Ten or more counts support this clonotype. This rearrangement joins TRBV12-3 or TRBV12-4 to TRBJ2-5, with 7 positions matching TRBD1. Trimming cost V 5 bases and J 1 base; bases outside gene matches: 1. The CDR3 is 13 amino acids. CDR3 in amino acids: CASSRTGQETQYF. The DNA of the CDR3 is TGTGCCAGCAGTAGGACAGGCCAAGAGACCCAGTACTTC.

The sample holds a few counts of this clonotype. J is TRBJ1-1 and V is TRBV5-1; no clear D. Germline V CDR1 and CDR2: SGHRS, YFSETQ. Trimming took 4 bases from V and 4 from J, leaving 14 bases between them. The CDR3 runs to 14 residues. The DNA for the CDR3 is TGCGCCAGCAGCCAAACAGTATCCCCCACTGAAGCTTTCTTT. Protein: CASSQTVSPTEAFF.

There are a few counts of this clonotype. The rearrangement joins TRBV29-1 to TRBJ1-2; D unclear. Trimming left V 3 bases short and J 4 bases short, with 15 bases between. This CDR3 contains 14 residues. Germline V gene sequence: CDR1 SQVTM, CDR2 ANQGSEA. The CDR3 spells CSVDLGPAIYGYTF. In DNA, the CDR3 is TGCAGCGTTGATCTGGGCCCGGCAATCTATGGCTACACCTTC.

The rearrangement joins TRBV6-5 to TRBJ2-4, with 9 bases aligning to TRBD2. Germline values: CDR1 MNHEY, CDR2 SVGAGI. The V and J ends lost 0 bases and 9 bases, in that order; junction bases with no gene match: 15. The CDR3 covers 18 residues. The CDR3 protein is CASSYSFSGSEAKVIQYF. CDR3 nucleotides: TGTGCCAGCAGTTACTCTTTTAGCGGGAGTGAAGCCAAAGTCATTCAGTACTTC.